These 10 T cell receptor beta chains were sequenced from one sample in a study of identical twins. From the 5' RACE reads, TCRdb called clonotypes with MiXCR, one entry per CDR3 protein. The data show about 890,000 distinct CDR3 sequences, with 9% to 15% seen just once and roughly 1.5% held by the top ten. These data also featured in a second study, about yellow fever vaccine responses in identical twins.

Sequences were obtained from PBMCs. Receptor source: a woman aged 18-29 years in good health.

Ten or more counts support this clonotype. The CDR3 protein is CASSSPWSGQFF. In DNA, the CDR3 is TGTGCCAGCAGCTCCCCCTGGTCTGGGCAGTTCTTC. The rearrangement joins TRBV7-9 to TRBJ2-1; D call uncertain. Trimming left V 4 bases short and J 12 bases short, with 13 bases between. This CDR3 has 12 amino acids. Germline CDR1 is SEHNR and CDR2 is FQNEAQ (reference sequence).

Many counts were recorded for this clonotype. The chain recombines TRBV10-3 with TRBJ2-1; D may be TRBD2 (5 bases). From germline, CDR1 is ENHRY and CDR2 SYGVKD. The CDR3 is 14 residues long. V lost 6 bases to trimming and J lost 3 bases, with 12 bases between them. CDR3 in DNA: TGTGCCATCAGGGGGAGCGGAGACTACAATGAGCAGTTCTTC. Translating gives CAIRGSGDYNEQFF.

The V call is TRBV25-1, the J call TRBJ2-7, with a possible D match to TRBD1 (7 bases). There are 16 residues in the CDR3. Per the germline V gene, CDR1 is MGHDK and CDR2 is SYGVNS. Trimming left V 5 bases short and J 3 bases short, with 20 bases between. This CDR3 reads CASSPLRGDIDYEQYF. CDR3 sequence (DNA): TGTGCCAGCAGTCCCCTCAGGGGGGACATCGACTACGAGCAGTACTTC.

This clonotype was seen more than once but under ten times. The genes are TRBV18 and TRBJ1-4, with D uncertain. This CDR3 comprises 13 residues. The ends were cut back, 3 bases at V and 7 bases at J, with 9 bases in the middle. Per the germline V gene, CDR1 is KGHSH and CDR2 is LQKENI. The CDR3 spells CASSPRRTEKLFF. Here the CDR3 DNA reads TGTGCCAGCTCACCCAGACGTACTGAAAAACTGTTTTTT.

The chain couples TRBV6-1 to TRBJ2-1; 10 nucleotides align to TRBD2. Trimming at V came to 0 bases and at J to 7 bases, leaving 0 bases not matched to a gene. This CDR3 is 14 amino acids long. Germline lookup yields CDR1 MNHNS and CDR2 SASEGT. The CDR3 sequence: CASSEASGRNEQFF. CDR3 nucleotides: TGTGCCAGCAGTGAAGCTAGCGGGAGGAATGAGCAGTTCTTC.

This clonotype came up many times. The chain has TRBV12-3 or TRBV12-4 and TRBJ2-4, with 9 bases fitting TRBD1. The CDR3 consists of 13 residues. V lost 6 bases and J lost 4; bases outside the gene matches: 1. Written as DNA, the CDR3 is TGTGCCAGCAGCGACAGGGGGAAAAACATTCAGTACTTC. Its translation is CASSDRGKNIQYF.

The chain links TRBV20-1 to TRBJ2-5; no firm D call. Trimming took off 6 bases at V and 7 bases at J, with 24 bases between the two ends. From germline, CDR1 is DFQATT and CDR2 SNEGSKA (reference sequence). The CDR3 extends over 15 amino acids. The DNA of the CDR3 is TGCAGTGCCTCCGACCCCGGACCCATGAGAGGGACCCAGTACTTC. Translating gives CSASDPGPMRGTQYF.

This clonotype has ten or more counts. This sequence joins TRBV20-1 and TRBJ1-1, with a tentative D call TRBD1 (5 bases). Between the trimmed V and J ends, which lost 1 base and 1 base, there was a span of 7 bases. The length of the CDR3 is 13 residues. CDR1 and CDR2 (germline): DFQATT, SNEGSKA (reference sequence). The CDR3, as DNA: TGCAGTGCTAGAGTCGACAGGAACACTGAAGCTTTCTTT. As protein: CSARVDRNTEAFF.

The chain combines TRBV12-3 or TRBV12-4 with TRBJ1-5; 8 bases are shared with TRBD1. V was pared by 6 bases and J by 6 bases, with 4 bases of the junction left unmatched. This CDR3 is 13 amino acids long. The DNA for the CDR3 is TGTGCCAGCAGGTCTACAGGGGGTCAGCCCCAGCATTTT. This codes for CASRSTGGQPQHF.

The chain recombines TRBV15 with TRBJ1-5; 8 bases align to TRBD1. Germline V CDR1 and CDR2: LNHNV, YYDKDF (reference sequence). The CDR3 runs to 16 residues. Germline trimming cut 1 base from V and 5 bases from J; bases unmatched to any gene: 7. As DNA, the CDR3 is TGTGCCACCAGCAGAGGCAGGGGGCGCGGCTATCAGCCCCAGCATTTT. Protein: CATSRGRGRGYQPQHF.